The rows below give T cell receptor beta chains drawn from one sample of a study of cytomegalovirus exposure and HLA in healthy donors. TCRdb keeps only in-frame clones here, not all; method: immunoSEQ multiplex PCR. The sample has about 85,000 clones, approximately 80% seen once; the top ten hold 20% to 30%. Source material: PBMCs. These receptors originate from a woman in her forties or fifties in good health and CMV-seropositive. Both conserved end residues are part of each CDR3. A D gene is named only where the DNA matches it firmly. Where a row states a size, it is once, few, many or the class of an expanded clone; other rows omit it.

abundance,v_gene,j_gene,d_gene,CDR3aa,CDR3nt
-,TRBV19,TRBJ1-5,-,CASSIGRDYQPQHF,TGTGCCAGTAGTATAGGCAGGGATTATCAGCCCCAGCATTTT
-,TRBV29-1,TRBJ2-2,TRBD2,CSVETGGPQGELFF,TGCAGCGTTGAGACGGGAGGGCCGCAGGGGGAGCTGTTTTTT
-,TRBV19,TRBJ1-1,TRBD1,CASRMDRDITEAFF,TGTGCCAGTAGGATGGACAGGGACATCACTGAAGCTTTCTTT
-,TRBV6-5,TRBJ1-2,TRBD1,CASRGDRTYGYTF,TGTGCCAGCAGGGGGGACAGAACTTATGGCTACACCTTC
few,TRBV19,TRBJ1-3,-,CASRASGTPSGNTIYF,TGTGCCAGTAGGGCATCCGGGACACCCTCTGGAAACACCATATATTTT
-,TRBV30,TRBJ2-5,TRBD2,CAWRLAGGRETQYF,TGTGCCTGGCGGTTAGCGGGGGGTAGAGAGACCCAGTACTTC
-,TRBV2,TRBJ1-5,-,CASSYRESDQPQHF,TGTGCCAGCAGTTACAGGGAGTCCGATCAGCCCCAGCATTTT
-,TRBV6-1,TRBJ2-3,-,CASSDRSTDTQYF,TGTGCCAGCAGTGACAGGTCCACAGATACGCAGTATTTT
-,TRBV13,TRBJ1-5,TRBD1,CASSLGDGTGTKPQHF,TGTGCCAGCAGCTTAGGCGATGGGACAGGGACGAAGCCCCAGCATTTT
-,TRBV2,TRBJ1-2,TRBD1,CASTLTGGGYTF,TGTGCCAGCACCCTGACAGGGGGCGGCTACACCTTC
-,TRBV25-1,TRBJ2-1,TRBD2,CASSDSRGLAYYNEQFF,TGTGCCAGCAGTGATTCCCGGGGACTAGCGTACTACAATGAGCAGTTCTTC
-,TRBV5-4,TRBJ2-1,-,CASSLPGHDNEQFF,TGTGCCAGCAGCTTGCCCGGACATGACAATGAGCAGTTCTTC
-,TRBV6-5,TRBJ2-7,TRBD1,CASSDGTGSYEQYF,TGTGCCAGCAGTGACGGGACAGGGTCCTACGAGCAGTACTTC
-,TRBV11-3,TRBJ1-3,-,CASSFRASGAGNTIYF,TGTGCCAGCAGCTTCAGAGCTTCCGGGGCTGGAAACACCATATATTTT
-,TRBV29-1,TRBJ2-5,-,CSVEQTFGETQYF,TGCAGCGTTGAACAGACCTTCGGGGAGACCCAGTACTTC